These T cell receptor beta chains were read from a single sample in a study of beta chain features in type 1 diabetes. TCRdb's copy holds only in-frame clones and misses some; the assay was immunoSEQ multiplex PCR. The sample carries around 300,000 clones, about 7.8% recorded once. The sequenced sample was central memory CD4+ T cells from blood. These receptors came from a woman aged 18-35 years in good health. CDR3s include the opening cysteine and the closing phenylalanine or tryptophan. Each record gives: clone size, D gene, V gene, CDR3 protein. The D gene is left open where the match is weak. Not every row has a clone size; where given, it reads once, few, many or a size class.

few,-,TRBV7-9,CASSFQGGGETQYF
-,TRBD1,TRBV7-2,CASSSQGVFSNQPQHF
-,TRBD2,TRBV11-2,CASSSTSGRGNEQYF
-,-,TRBV6-5,CASSYSLRGSGNTIYF
-,-,TRBV7-3,CASSQDRAGYGNIQYF
-,-,TRBV30,CAWRPPGRGYGYTF
-,-,TRBV27,CASAKEGANVLTF
few,-,TRBV7-2,CASSLEGGYTF
many,-,TRBV30,CAGLQGISGANVLTF
few,-,TRBV5-6,CASSLQGSGANVLTF
few,-,TRBV7-3,CASSTAYQETQYF
once,TRBD1,TRBV7-6,CASSLALAGGETQYF
few,-,TRBV19,CASRYGAGRYGYTF
-,TRBD2,TRBV7-8,CASSFGRGLRGDEQFF
few,TRBD1,TRBV5-1,CASSLAGTVILNNEQFF
few,-,TRBV4-2,CASSQDRTQGDTQYF
many,-,TRBV18,CASSPDTRSNYGYTF
many,-,TRBV18,CASSPRGLRTDTQYF
few,-,TRBV28,CASKRGNQPQHF
-,-,TRBV4-1,CASSQEGQPYEQYF
many,TRBD2,TRBV4-3,CASSQGLAMQTQYF
few,-,TRBV11-3,CASSLDRRPDTQYF
few,TRBD2,TRBV7-9,CASSLGPSGNQETQYF
few,-,TRBV4-3,CASSHGGAADTQYF
-,-,TRBV5-8,CASSTPGDPRAQYF
few,TRBD1,TRBV6-5,CASSERTGDEQYF
-,-,TRBV19,CASRIDDRLNQPQHF
few,TRBD1,TRBV19,CATTRQGWPFF